The clone carrying this T cell receptor beta chain came up many times. Its antigen remains unknown. None of the patients had undergone any treatment ahead of thyroid surgery. The CDR3 totals 15 residues. The J segment lost 9 bases and the V segment lost 3 bases, leaving 4 bases of the junction unmatched. The V gene's germline CDR1 is SGHNT and CDR2 YYREEE (reference sequence). Under the authors' procedure: Clinicopathological groups of papillary thyroid cancer showed CDR3 differences that were used to build a distant-metastasis classifier. TCRdb re-called clones from the PCR reads using MiXCR. None of the V and J calls come from the authors' own analysis; TCRdb made them. Of around 7,000 clones in the sample, 25% to 30% are singletons; the top ten hold roughly a fifth. The source of the sample is a study of metastatic and nonmetastatic thyroid tumors. Overall study context: Across peripheral blood and tumor or nodule tissue samples taken from malignant and benign thyroid patients, the repertoires were compared with one another. Study-wide results and caveats: It was reported that TCR beta diversity was significantly higher in malignant thyroid tumors than benign nodules, in blood and tumor.

This receptor was taken from a female donor with papillary thyroid cancer or a benign thyroid nodule (not recorded which). Some clones in this sample may be carry-over from other donors' samples. V gene TRBV5-4 combines with J gene TRBJ2-1; TRBD2 aligns across 15 bases. The sequenced material came from tumor tissue. DNA for the CDR3: TGTGCCAGCAGCTCGAGGACTAGCGGGGGGGCTGAGCAGTTCTTC. This gives the protein CASSSRTSGGAEQFF.